The rows below give T cell receptor beta chains drawn from one sample of a study of shared clonotypes between healthy human individuals. The method was immunoSEQ multiplex PCR; TCRdb's version includes in-frame clones alone and lacks a portion of them. The table has over a million clones, approximately 80% seen once. Sequencing was done on a sample of memory CD4+ T cells from PBMCs. These receptors were collected from a man in his late teens or twenties in good health. Some clones in this sample may be carry-over from other donors' samples. Both conserved end residues are part of each CDR3. A D gene is named only where the DNA matches it firmly. A clone size is listed for some rows: how often the clone was seen (once, few, many), or a class if it is expanded.

-,TRBV6-5,15,-,TRBJ1-5,CASSYQGPSNQPQHF,TGTGCCAGCAGTTATCAGGGACCTAGCAATCAGCCCCAGCATTTT
-,TRBV5-8,13,once,TRBJ1-2,CASSLVPGGGYTF,TGTGCCAGCAGTTTGGTTCCCGGAGGCGGCTACACCTTC
-,TRBV7-7,15,-,TRBJ2-1,CASSLGLANNNEQFF,TGTGCCAGCAGCTTAGGGCTAGCGAATAACAATGAGCAGTTCTTC
TRBD1,TRBV2,14,-,TRBJ2-5,CASSWDRGGETQYF,TGTGCCAGCAGTTGGGACAGGGGTGGAGAGACCCAGTACTTC
-,TRBV7-2,12,few,TRBJ1-5,CASSLAKQPQHF,TGTGCCAGCAGCTTAGCTAAGCAGCCCCAGCATTTT
-,TRBV29-1,14,-,TRBJ2-4,CSVVAPRAKNIQYF,TGCAGCGTTGTTGCCCCTCGGGCCAAAAACATTCAGTACTTC
TRBD2,TRBV7-2,16,once,TRBJ2-1,CASRLNPLAGGDEQFF,TGTGCCAGCAGATTAAATCCCCTAGCGGGAGGGGATGAGCAGTTCTTC
TRBD1,TRBV7-8,16,few,TRBJ1-3,CASSLNRGARGNTIYF,TGTGCCAGCAGCCTTAACAGGGGGGCACGGGGAAACACCATATATTTT
TRBD2,TRBV4-1,15,-,TRBJ2-1,CASSQEREGKNEQFF,TGCGCCAGCAGCCAAGAGCGGGAGGGTAAAAATGAGCAGTTCTTC
-,TRBV18,16,-,TRBJ1-5,CASSPPGWGSNQPQHF,TGTGCCAGCTCACCCCCCGGGTGGGGGAGCAATCAGCCCCAGCATTTT
-,TRBV9,15,-,TRBJ1-5,CASSVVVGGYQPQHF,TGTGCCAGCAGCGTCGTGGTCGGGGGCTACCAGCCCCAGCATTTT
-,TRBV7-9,15,-,TRBJ1-2,CASERADIWGLGYTF,TGTGCCAGCGAGAGAGCGGACATCTGGGGGCTTGGCTACACCTTC
-,TRBV13,13,-,TRBJ2-1,CASSLGDYNEQFF,TGTGCCAGCAGCTTAGGAGATTACAATGAGCAGTTCTTC
-,TRBV21-1,17,few,TRBJ1-1,CASSKACPGMMDTEAFF,TGTGCCAGCAGCAAAGCCTGTCCCGGGATGATGGACACTGAAGCTTTCTTT
-,TRBV7-9,12,-,TRBJ2-1,CASRDLPEEQFF,TGTGCCAGCAGGGACCTCCCAGAAGAGCAGTTCTTC
TRBD2,TRBV7-2,16,-,TRBJ2-3,CASSSGSAGSTDTQYF,TGTGCCAGCAGCTCGGGCTCAGCGGGGAGCACAGATACGCAGTATTTT
-,TRBV5-4,14,-,TRBJ2-5,CASSLAGAGETQYF,TGTGCCAGCAGCTTGGCGGGAGCAGGGGAGACCCAGTACTTC
-,TRBV19,15,-,TRBJ1-3,CASSSTPSSGNTIYF,TGTGCCAGTAGTTCGACACCTAGCTCTGGAAACACCATATATTTT
-,TRBV19,13,-,TRBJ2-1,CASSPTGEVEQFF,TGTGCCAGTAGCCCGACGGGTGAGGTTGAGCAGTTCTTC
-,TRBV6-1,15,few,TRBJ2-2,CASRKTVNSPGELFF,TGTGCCAGCAGGAAGACAGTGAATTCGCCCGGGGAGCTGTTTTTT
-,TRBV18,12,once,TRBJ2-7,CASSPSLYEQYF,TGTGCCAGCTCACCTTCTCTCTACGAGCAGTACTTC
TRBD1,TRBV28,17,few,TRBJ2-3,CASSGTGQGARVNTQYF,TGTGCCAGCAGTGGGACTGGACAGGGGGCTAGAGTGAATACGCAGTATTTT
TRBD1,TRBV5-1,14,-,TRBJ2-3,CASSSTGVIDTQYF,TGCGCCAGCAGCTCGACAGGGGTAATAGATACGCAGTATTTT
-,TRBV29-1,13,once,TRBJ1-2,CSVASGGSYGYTF,TGCAGCGTTGCTTCCGGGGGCAGCTATGGCTACACCTTC
-,TRBV10-2,16,-,TRBJ2-4,CASSERWGEAKNIQYF,TGCGCCAGCAGTGAGAGGTGGGGGGAAGCCAAAAACATTCAGTACTTC
-,TRBV5-4,14,-,TRBJ2-7,CASSPSNEVHEQYF,TGTGCCAGCAGCCCTTCGAACGAGGTCCACGAGCAGTACTTC
-,TRBV20-1,11,-,TRBJ1-5,CSAISVMTQHF,TGCAGTGCTATTTCCGTGATGACCCAGCATTTT
-,TRBV5-4,14,few,TRBJ1-1,CASSLYGANTEAFF,TGTGCCAGCAGCTTGTACGGGGCAAACACTGAAGCTTTCTTT
-,TRBV7-2,15,-,TRBJ1-3,CASSSYRTSGNTIYF,TGTGCCAGCAGCTCATATCGAACGTCCGGAAACACCATATATTTT
-,TRBV19,17,once,TRBJ1-1,CASRAGSGGRMNTEAFF,TGTGCCAGTAGGGCTGGGTCCGGGGGCCGGATGAACACTGAAGCTTTCTTT